The clone carrying this TCR beta chain showed up many times. The antigen is not known. The CDR3 has 14 residues. V dropped 4 bases and J dropped 1 base, with 10 bases sitting between them. The germline gives CDR1 SGHRS, CDR2 YFSETQ. The source of the sample is a study of CD8 T cells in ankylosing spondylitis. Making use of molecular barcodes, quantitative 5'-RACE generated TCR beta libraries. TCRdb used MiXCR to reprocess the 5' RACE reads, holding one entry per CDR3 protein. Found here are about 220,000 distinct CDR3 sequences, just under 7.5% of them singletons; the top ten hold around 14%. Study conclusions and caveats: Characteristic, it appeared, of ankylosing spondylitis blood was a TCR beta motif of roughly eight highly homologous variants. Within matched ankylosing spondylitis synovial fluid, disease-linked clones were reportedly significantly enriched.

This chain uses TRBV5-1 with TRBJ2-3; maybe TRBD1 (5 bases). This TCR came from a male donor with ankylosing spondylitis. The sequenced material came from blood, either unsorted or a sorted T cell fraction (not recorded which). CDR3 sequence reads: CASSLGQRTDTQYF. CDR3 coding DNA: TGCGCCAGCAGCCTTGGACAACGCACAGATACGCAGTATTTT.